The 13 T cell receptor beta chains below were found in one sample sequenced in a study of vaccination effects on CD4 cells after COVID-19. Data came from immunoSEQ multiplex PCR; TCRdb stores just in-frame clones and leaves some out. The data hold more than 11,000 clones, with about two thirds observed a single time. Viral peptide pools were used in the ViraFEST assay to expand antigen-specific CD4+ T cells, and sequencing came afterward. The culture ran for roughly ten days before CD4+ T cells were isolated. Participants each got two BNT162b2 or mRNA-1273 vaccine doses. Antigens of these TCRs are unknown. The material was CD4+ T cells from PBMCs cultured with SARS-CoV-2 spike peptides, obtained after COVID-19 vaccination. The receptors stem from a human donor who received a COVID-19 vaccine.

This clone has a single count. V and J are TRBV5-1 and TRBJ1-5, with D possibly TRBD1 on 6 matching bases. The CDR3 has 14 amino acids. Trimming removed 1 base at V and 5 bases at J, with 10 bases between. Per germline, CDR1 SGHRS and CDR2 YFSETQ. Here the CDR3 DNA reads TGCGCCAGCAGCTTGTCCGGGGGCGATCAGCCCCAGCATTTT. Translating it yields CASSLSGGDQPQHF.

The chain is built from TRBV30 and TRBJ1-2, with a tentative D call TRBD1 (6 bases). Germline V CDR1 and CDR2: GTSNPN, SVGIG (reference sequence). This CDR3 comprises 13 residues. V shed 3 bases and J shed 7 bases, with 15 bases lying between them. The CDR3 protein is CAWRDGGRGGYTF. In DNA form, the CDR3 reads TGTGCCTGGAGAGATGGGGGGCGCGGTGGCTACACCTTC.

A few counts support this clone. The CDR3: CASSPRRTSGIDEQFF. CDR3 coding DNA: TGTGCCAGCTCACCACGGAGGACTAGCGGGATAGATGAGCAGTTCTTC. This chain uses TRBV18 with TRBJ2-1, with 12 bases that match TRBD2. CDR1 and CDR2 (germline): KGHSH, LQKENI. Germline trimming cut 1 base from V and 8 bases from J; bases unmatched to any gene: 6. This CDR3 spans 16 amino acids.

This clone was seen more than once but under ten times. The rearrangement links TRBV12-5 to TRBJ1-4; D possibly corresponds to TRBD1 (5 bases). V was trimmed by 5 bases and J by 0 bases, leaving 19 bases between them. CDR1 LGHNT and CDR2 FRNRAP come from the germline V gene. CDR3 length: 18 amino acids. The CDR3 protein is CASGTAGTGRATNEKLFF. In DNA, the CDR3 is TGTGCTAGTGGTACCGCGGGGACGGGGCGCGCAACTAATGAAAAACTGTTTTTT.

The chain couples TRBV6-1 to TRBJ1-2; D unresolved. V lost 2 bases, J lost 5 bases, and 12 bases lay in between. The CDR3 covers 14 residues. The germline V gene encodes CDR1 MNHNS and CDR2 SASEGT. CDR3 in amino acids: CASSEPFWEYGYTF. CDR3 DNA: TGTGCCAGCAGTGAACCGTTCTGGGAGTATGGCTACACCTTC.

This clone was recorded once. This chain joins TRBV18 and TRBJ1-1, with TRBD1 matching 9 bases. The CDR3 loop spans 15 amino acids. The J segment lost 5 bases and the V segment lost 3 bases, leaving 7 bases of the junction unmatched. Germline CDR1 and CDR2: KGHSH and LQKENI. CDR3 protein: CASSPQSQGATEAFF. CDR3 sequence (DNA): TGTGCCAGCTCACCTCAATCACAGGGGGCAACTGAAGCTTTCTTT.

The chain links TRBV5-1 to TRBJ2-1; 10 bases map to TRBD2. The CDR3 spans 15 residues. Germline CDR1 SGHRS, CDR2 YFSETQ. Unmatched junction bases numbered 5, after V lost 3 bases and J lost 5 bases. CDR3 sequence reads: CASSSTSGTDNEQFF. The DNA of the CDR3 is TGCGCCAGCAGCTCCACTAGCGGGACAGACAATGAGCAGTTCTTC.

The table lists this clone with a count of one. The CDR3 region has the DNA TGTGCCAGCAGTGTGGTAGCGGGACGAATTAAGGAGACCCAGTACTTC. Protein product: CASSVVAGRIKETQYF. J is TRBJ2-5 and V is TRBV2; 8 bases are a match to TRBD2. The V and J ends lost 4 bases and 5 bases, in that order; junction bases with no gene match: 12. The germline V gene encodes CDR1 SNHLY and CDR2 FYNNEI. The CDR3 contains 16 residues.

The rearrangement uses TRBV15 and TRBJ1-6; D gene uncertain. Germline CDR1 LNHNV, CDR2 YYDKDF (reference sequence). The CDR3 totals 15 residues. V was trimmed by 4 bases and J by 10 bases, leaving 17 bases between them. CDR3 protein: CATSTEAGVGSPLHF. The CDR3 DNA reads as TGTGCCACCAGCACGGAAGCCGGTGTTGGATCACCCCTCCACTTT.

Points on this clone: Since no conserved phenylalanine or tryptophan closes the CDR3, a read error is the likely cause. The limits of the CDR3 on the DNA are not certain, so only TCRdb's listed CDR3 is given. The rearrangement joins TRBV6-2 or TRBV6-3 to TRBJ1-2. The CDR3 region is 11 residues in length, termini included. Germline loops: CDR1 MNHEY, CDR2 SVGEGT. The CDR3 loop is CASSSSGSASL.

About this clone: One end of the junction varies from germline; a read error may be responsible. CDR3 bases: TGTGCCAGCAGTTACGCCGTAAACTATAGCTACACCTTC. It encodes CASSYAVNYSYTF. The gene calls are TRBV6-5 and TRBJ1-2; D ambiguous. Germline-derived CDR1 and CDR2 are MNHEY and SVGAGI. The CDR3 length is 13 residues.

V usage is TRBV6-5 and J usage is TRBJ1-1, with D hard to call. Trimming pared 6 bases from V and 4 bases from J, leaving 15 bases between. The CDR3 spans 14 residues. The germline CDR1 and CDR2 sequences are MNHEY and SVGAGI. CDR3 region: CASSHEGIGTEAFF. The CDR3, as DNA: TGTGCCAGCAGCCACGAGGGTATAGGCACTGAAGCTTTCTTT.

This chain joins TRBV19 and TRBJ1-1; 7 nucleotides align to TRBD1. Trimming cost V 5 bases and J 3 bases; bases outside gene matches: 9. The V gene's germline CDR1 is LNHDA and CDR2 SQIVND (reference sequence). This CDR3 is 15 amino acids long. CDR3 DNA: TGTGCCAGTAGTCACACAGGGGTCCTCCACACTGAAGCTTTCTTT. Protein sequence: CASSHTGVLHTEAFF.